These T cell receptor beta chains were read from a single sample in a study of CD8 T cells in Susac syndrome. TCRdb re-derived calls from the immunoSEQ multiplex PCR reads in MiXCR, one entry per CDR3 protein. Of about 180,000 distinct CDR3 sequences listed, approximately 96% are singletons. Sequencing input: CD8+ T cells from PBMCs. The receptors originated from a human donor with multiple sclerosis. The CDR3 runs from the conserved cysteine through the conserved F or W. A D gene is named only where the DNA matches it firmly. Expanded clones are given a class, and other clones once, few, many or no size at all.

-	TRBV14	-	TRBJ2-7	TGTGCCAGCAGCACACTCCTCCCGAACGAGCAGTACTTC	CASSTLLPNEQYF
-	TRBV15	-	TRBJ2-7	TGTGCCACCAGCACGGAGGGGGCGGCCAACGAGCAGTACTTC	CATSTEGAANEQYF
-	TRBV12-3/TRBV12-4	-	TRBJ2-7	TGTGCCAGCACCCCGGAGAGTTCCTACGAGCAGTACTTC	CASTPESSYEQYF
-	TRBV20-1	-	TRBJ2-7	TGCAGTGCTAGAGAGGACGACGCTAGGTACGAGCAGTACTTC	CSAREDDARYEQYF
-	TRBV20-1	TRBD2	TRBJ2-1	TGCAGTGTGTCTAGCGGACGAAACAATGAGCAGTTCTTC	CSVSSGRNNEQFF
-	TRBV27	-	TRBJ1-1	TGTGCCAGCAGTTTTTCTAATAGGGGGAACACTGAAGCTTTCTTT	CASSFSNRGNTEAFF
-	TRBV3-1	-	TRBJ2-5	TGTGCCAGCAGCCAAATTGTTCGAGCGCCCCAAGAGACCCAGTACTTC	CASSQIVRAPQETQYF
-	TRBV3-1	TRBD2	TRBJ2-7	TGTGCCAGCAGCCAAAAGGCGGGAGGCTACGAGCAGTACTTC	CASSQKAGGYEQYF
-	TRBV28	-	TRBJ2-3	TGTGCCAGCCACCAGGAGGCCTACACAGATACGCAGTATTTT	CASHQEAYTDTQYF
-	TRBV7-9	TRBD2	TRBJ2-1	TGTGCCAGCAGCCCGGGGGGGACTAGCGTCAATGAGCAGTTCTTC	CASSPGGTSVNEQFF
-	TRBV11-2	TRBD2	TRBJ2-5	TGTGCCAGCAGCCGTGAGGCGGGAGTAAGAGAGACCCAGTACTTC	CASSREAGVRETQYF
few	TRBV29-1	-	TRBJ1-1	TGCAGCGTTTTAGACAGCGGGACTGAAGCTTTCTTT	CSVLDSGTEAFF
-	TRBV29-1	TRBD1	TRBJ2-7	TGCAGCGTTGCCGGGACAGGGGTCTACGAGCAGTACTTC	CSVAGTGVYEQYF
-	TRBV20-1	TRBD1	TRBJ1-1	TGCAGTGCTAGCCCACCGGGACAGCCTACTGAAGCTTTCTTT	CSASPPGQPTEAFF
-	TRBV11-2	-	TRBJ2-7	TGTGCCAGCAGCTTAGAGATCTCCTACGAGCAGTACTTC	CASSLEISYEQYF
-	TRBV24-1	TRBD1	TRBJ1-2	TGTGCCACCAGTGGGGACAGGGGGCAAAGCTACACCTTC	CATSGDRGQSYTF
-	TRBV7-9	-	TRBJ2-5	TGTGCCAGCAGCCCCCTCATTTCGGAGACCCAGTACTTC	CASSPLISETQYF
-	TRBV7-9	-	TRBJ2-2	TGTGCCAGCAGCTTAGCGCGCAACACCGGGGAGCTGTTTTTT	CASSLARNTGELFF
-	TRBV13	-	TRBJ2-4	TGTGCCAGCAGCTCCTCCGGGACTCCCATAGCCAAAAACATTCAGTACTTC	CASSSSGTPIAKNIQYF
-	TRBV20-1	TRBD1	TRBJ2-7	TGCAGTGCTAGAGATCCGGACAGGCCCTCCTACGAGCAGTACTTC	CSARDPDRPSYEQYF
-	TRBV9	-	TRBJ2-7	TGTGCCAGCAGCGTAGGAGTAAAGGGGTGGCACGAGCAGTACTTC	CASSVGVKGWHEQYF
-	TRBV20-1	-	TRBJ2-1	TGCAGTGCCAACGGGGATGGCGGATCCTACAATGAGCAGTTCTTC	CSANGDGGSYNEQFF
-	TRBV27	-	TRBJ2-3	TGTGCCAGCAGTTTATTGAGAACTAGCACAGATACGCAGTATTTT	CASSLLRTSTDTQYF
-	TRBV27	-	TRBJ1-6	TGTGCCAGCAGTTTACCGGGATATCATTCACCCCTCCACTTT	CASSLPGYHSPLHF
-	TRBV4-1	TRBD2	TRBJ2-1	TGCGCCAGCAGCCAGCACGGACTAGCGGGAGTTGTTGAGCAGTTCTTC	CASSQHGLAGVVEQFF
-	TRBV18	-	TRBJ1-5	TGTGCCAGCTCACCACAGGAATATAGCAATCAGCCCCAGCATTTT	CASSPQEYSNQPQHF
-	TRBV2	-	TRBJ1-6	TGTGCCAGCAGGGCTATGAGCTCCTATAATTCACCCCTCCACTTT	CASRAMSSYNSPLHF
-	TRBV29-1	-	TRBJ2-7	TGCAGCGTCGGTCGACATATCACCTACGAGCAGTACTTC	CSVGRHITYEQYF
-	TRBV11-2	-	TRBJ2-3	TGTGCCAGCAGCTTATTCGAGCCTCCTGACCTCAACACAGATACGCAGTATTTT	CASSLFEPPDLNTDTQYF
-	TRBV6-4	-	TRBJ2-1	TGTGCCAGCAGTAATGGACCCGGCTCCTACAATGAGCAGTTCTTC	CASSNGPGSYNEQFF
-	TRBV3-1	TRBD2	TRBJ2-1	TGTGCCAGCAGCCACCCGCGGGAGGGGGACTACAATGAGCAGTTCTTC	CASSHPREGDYNEQFF
-	TRBV14	-	TRBJ2-7	TGTGCCAGCAGCCAAGACCGAGTGTGGCAGTACTTC	CASSQDRVWQYF
-	TRBV27	TRBD2	TRBJ2-1	TGTGCCAGCAGTTCACGACTAGCGGTAAAGTACAATGAGCAGTTCTTC	CASSSRLAVKYNEQFF
-	TRBV28	-	TRBJ2-7	TGTGCCAGCAGTTTCCCCTCTTTCGTGGGGCCCGGCACAGGGTCCCAATACGAGCAGTACTTC	CASSFPSFVGPGTGSQYEQYF
-	TRBV7-9	TRBD1	TRBJ1-1	TGTGCCAGCAGCAAAACAGGGGGCGGCACTGAAGCTTTCTTT	CASSKTGGGTEAFF
once	TRBV2	TRBD1	TRBJ2-1	TGTGCCAGCAGTTTTGACAGGGGCCCCTACAATGAGCAGTTCTTC	CASSFDRGPYNEQFF
-	TRBV9	-	TRBJ2-1	TGTGCCAGCAGCTCCCACCCACAGTTCTTC	CASSSHPQFF